This T cell receptor (beta chain) was retrieved from a study of OX40 agonist ivuxolimab in advanced cancers. In the study overall: Patients with prior anti-PD-1, anti-PD-L1 or anti-CTLA-4 therapy were eligible; 40% had some.

The CDR3 loop spans 15 amino acids. The J segment lost 0 bases and the V segment lost 11 bases, leaving 5 bases of the junction unmatched. CDR1 is SGHVS, CDR2 FQNEAQ, per germline. Clones were sequenced by immunoSEQ multiplex PCR, and TCRdb holds only the in-frame ones, with some missing. This sample has around 82,000 clones, with around 88% found just once. Patients were ineligible given autoimmune disease history or systemic immunosuppression. The chain carries TRBV7-8 and TRBJ2-1; TRBD2 aligns across 12 bases. This sample comprised CD4+ or CD8+ T cells sorted from blood, obtained in a trial of the OX40 agonist ivuxolimab. This sequence originates from an adult with an advanced solid tumor such as melanoma, head and neck, liver or kidney cancer. CDR3 amino acids: CAGGLAGSSYNEQFF. CDR3 bases: TGTGCCGGGGGACTAGCGGGTAGCTCCTACAATGAGCAGTTCTTC.